The 21 T cell receptor beta chains listed next were all sequenced from one sample in a study of shared clonotypes between healthy human individuals. Produced via immunoSEQ multiplex PCR; TCRdb's table is partial and in-frame only. There are approximately 1.5 million clones in the sample; roughly 98% occur only once, and about 0.45% lies in the top ten. The sequenced sample consisted of naive CD4+ T cells sorted from blood. Subset in this sample: CD45RA+ positively selected. These TCRs come from a man aged 30-40 years in good health.

This clone occurred once. The chain combines TRBV11-1 with TRBJ1-1; 7 nucleotides line up with TRBD1. V was pared by 5 bases and J by 3 bases, with 15 bases of the junction left unmatched. The V gene's germline CDR1 is SGHAT and CDR2 FQDESV (reference sequence). The CDR3 runs to 17 residues. In nucleotides, the CDR3 is TGTGCCAGCAGCCCATTCCGGACAGGCTATGGCTACACTGAAGCTTTCTTT. Translating it yields CASSPFRTGYGYTEAFF.

This chain joins TRBV5-1 and TRBJ2-1; TRBD2 matches 9 bases. Germline values: CDR1 SGHRS, CDR2 YFSETQ. This CDR3 is 17 amino acids long. Trimming removed 1 base from V and 2 bases from J; junction bases left unmatched: 7. DNA of the CDR3: TGCGCCAGCAGCTTGAATTTCGGCGGGAGGGCCTACAATGAGCAGTTCTTC. It codes for CASSLNFGGRAYNEQFF.

V gene TRBV5-8 combines with J gene TRBJ1-1, with no clear D. This CDR3 spans 14 amino acids. With 2 bases removed from V and 0 bases from J, the gap between germline ends came to 8 bases. Germline loops: CDR1 SGHTS, CDR2 YDEGEE. The CDR3: CASSFGRLNTEAFF. The CDR3 DNA follows: TGTGCCAGCAGCTTTGGGCGGCTGAACACTGAAGCTTTCTTT.

The rearrangement joins TRBV18 to TRBJ2-3; D may be TRBD2 (6 bases). This CDR3 contains 16 residues. Germline loops: CDR1 KGHSH, CDR2 LQKENI. Trimming stripped 2 bases from V and 2 bases from J, with 14 bases between. The CDR3 sequence: CASSPVAELTTDTQYF. In nucleotides, the CDR3 is TGTGCCAGCTCACCAGTAGCGGAATTAACCACAGATACGCAGTATTTT.

J is TRBJ2-7 and V is TRBV5-4, with 10 bases aligning to TRBD2. V was pared by 1 base and J by 6 bases, with 4 bases of the junction left unmatched. The CDR3 loop spans 14 amino acids. The germline V gene has CDR1 SGHNT and CDR2 YYREEE (reference sequence). CDR3 sequence (DNA): TGTGCCAGCAGCTTGACAGCGGGAGGGTTCGAGCAGTACTTC. Translated, it gives CASSLTAGGFEQYF.

V usage is TRBV14 and J usage is TRBJ2-1; no firm D call. Germline CDR1 SGHDN, CDR2 FVKESK. This CDR3 has 13 amino acids. The V gene lost 5 bases and the J gene lost 3 bases, with 8 bases spanning the gap. For the CDR3, the DNA is TGTGCCAGCAGCGAAAGCTTCTACAATGAGCAGTTCTTC. It is translated as CASSESFYNEQFF.

The chain employs TRBV5-1 and TRBJ1-1; D is possibly TRBD1 (5 bases). Looked up from germline, CDR1 is SGHRS and CDR2 is YFSETQ. This CDR3 has 15 residues. The V and J ends lost 0 bases and 1 base respectively, with 10 bases between them. Here the CDR3 DNA reads TGCGCCAGCAGCTTGGGGGGACGGTCGAACACTGAAGCTTTCTTT. As protein: CASSLGGRSNTEAFF.

The rearrangement links TRBV7-6 to TRBJ2-1; D uncertain. This CDR3 has 12 residues. Trimming took 0 bases from V and 12 from J, leaving 9 bases between them. In germline, CDR1 is SGHVS, CDR2 FNYEAQ. CDR3 nucleotide sequence: TGTGCCAGCAGCTTAGCAGGCCCGACGCAGTTCTTC. Translating gives CASSLAGPTQFF.

The V call is TRBV5-1, the J call TRBJ2-1; 7 nucleotides match TRBD1. Germline values: CDR1 SGHRS, CDR2 YFSETQ. With V trimmed by 4 bases and J by 5 bases, 9 bases remained unmatched. The CDR3 consists of 15 residues. The CDR3 spells CASSPLSGQHNEQFF. CDR3 nucleotide sequence: TGCGCCAGCAGCCCGCTGTCGGGACAGCACAATGAGCAGTTCTTC.

With regard to this clone: In the same sample, other DNA sequences code for this CDR3. This chain uses TRBV30 with TRBJ2-1, with 12 bases lining up with TRBD2. This CDR3 spans 16 amino acids. The junction had 4 bases not matched to a gene; V was cut back by 0 bases and J by 4 bases. Germline CDR1 is GTSNPN and CDR2 is SVGIG (reference sequence). As DNA, the CDR3 is TGTGCCTGGAGTGTCCTAGCGGGAGGGCCGTACAATGAGCAGTTCTTC. Translated, it gives CAWSVLAGGPYNEQFF.

The genes are TRBV7-3 and TRBJ2-1; D not certain. The CDR3 extends over 16 amino acids. Germline assignment: CDR1 SGHTA and CDR2 FQGTGA. V gave up 0 bases and J gave up 0 bases, with 9 bases separating them. As DNA, the CDR3 is TGTGCCAGCAGCTTAACGGCATTAAGCTCCTACAATGAGCAGTTCTTC. Translated: CASSLTALSSYNEQFF.

Comment on this clone: This CDR3 is also generated by other DNA sequences in the sample. The chain carries TRBV20-1 and TRBJ2-3; D is possibly TRBD2 (6 bases). Germline assignment: CDR1 DFQATT and CDR2 SNEGSKA (reference sequence). Trimming took off 2 bases at V and 7 bases at J, with 7 bases between the two ends. The CDR3 is made up of 11 amino acids. For the CDR3, the DNA is TGCAGTGCTAGAAGCGGGTATACGCAGTATTTT. Amino acid sequence: CSARSGYTQYF.

The genes are TRBV27 and TRBJ2-6; perhaps TRBD1 as D (5 bases). Between the trimmed V and J ends, which lost 3 bases and 5 bases, there was a span of 8 bases. The germline V gene encodes CDR1 MNHEY and CDR2 SMNVEV (reference sequence). CDR3 length: 14 amino acids. Here the CDR3 reads CASSLQGRANVLTF. DNA for the CDR3: TGTGCCAGCAGTTTGCAGGGTAGGGCCAACGTCCTGACTTTC.

The chain is built from TRBV15 and TRBJ2-7, with TRBD2 matching 11 bases. The CDR3 has 15 amino acids. V gave up 2 bases and J gave up 2 bases; unmatched junction bases: 2. Germline loops: CDR1 LNHNV, CDR2 YYDKDF (reference sequence). CDR3 sequence (DNA): TGTGCCACCAGCAGACTAGCGGGAGGCACCTACGAGCAGTACTTC. Translating it yields CATSRLAGGTYEQYF.

The CDR3 nucleotides are TGCGCCAGCAGCACGACGGGGCCAGGTATCAATGAGCAGTTCTTC. Its protein is CASSTTGPGINEQFF. The chain combines TRBV5-1 with TRBJ2-1, with D perhaps assigned TRBD1 or TRBD2 (5 bases each). Germline CDR1 and CDR2: SGHRS and YFSETQ. Trimming removed 4 bases at V and 6 bases at J, with 17 bases between. This CDR3 is built from 15 residues.

This chain links TRBV2 with TRBJ2-3; the match to TRBD2 covers 9 bases. CDR3 length equals 16 residues. The junction had 6 bases not matched to a gene; V was cut back by 2 bases and J by 3 bases. From germline, CDR1 is SNHLY and CDR2 FYNNEI. CDR3 sequence reads: CASSEMGTSRTDTQYF. DNA of the CDR3: TGTGCCAGCAGTGAAATGGGGACTAGCCGTACAGATACGCAGTATTTT.

Comment on this clone: The junction departs from the called germline gene at one end, perhaps through a read error. The V call is TRBV6-6, the J call TRBJ2-7; 10 nucleotides line up with TRBD2. Per germline, CDR1 MNHNY and CDR2 SVGAGI (reference sequence). The length of the CDR3 is 12 residues. The CDR3 spells CASSPSSGRLLF. In DNA, the CDR3 is TGTGCCAGCAGTCCTTCTAGCGGGAGACTTCTTTTC.

This clone was recorded only once. The V call is TRBV28, the J call TRBJ1-2; tentatively, D is TRBD1 (6 bases). Germline lookup yields CDR1 MDHEN and CDR2 SYDVKM. The CDR3 runs 13 residues. The V end lost 6 bases, the J end lost 7 bases, and 15 bases lay between the germline ends. CDR3 coding DNA: TGTGCCAGCAGCTTAACAGGGTTTGGTGGCTACACCTTC. Translating gives CASSLTGFGGYTF.

The chain employs TRBV28 and TRBJ1-1, with D hard to call. Germline CDR1 is MDHEN and CDR2 is SYDVKM. The CDR3 runs 15 residues. Trimming shortened V by 2 bases and J by 1 base, and 11 bases separated the two germline ends. CDR3 in DNA: TGTGCCAGCAGTTTAAGAGGGTTATCGAACACTGAAGCTTTCTTT. The encoded protein is CASSLRGLSNTEAFF.

On this clone: One junction end disagrees with the germline gene, perhaps due to a read error. The rearrangement links TRBV5-1 to TRBJ2-1, with a tentative D call TRBD2 (6 bases). Germline lookup yields CDR1 SGHRS and CDR2 YFSETQ. This CDR3 spans 15 amino acids. CDR3 DNA: TGCGCCAGCAGCTTGTTGTGGGACTCCCACAATGAGCAGTTCTTC. This sequence encodes CASSLLWDSHNEQFF.

This chain connects TRBV27 to TRBJ2-7, with D unclear. Deletions cut 3 bases from V and 6 bases from J, with 18 bases between. The V gene's germline CDR1 is MNHEY and CDR2 SMNVEV (reference sequence). CDR3 size: 15 residues. The CDR3 sequence is CASSFSSGQRGEQYF. The CDR3 DNA is TGTGCCAGCAGTTTTTCAAGTGGGCAGCGAGGCGAGCAGTACTTC.